The text below deals with one T cell receptor beta chain. Its antigen is as yet unknown. No cell sorting was done before RNA was extracted from the tissue. The length of the CDR3 is 14 residues. The V gene lost 4 bases and the J gene lost 3 bases, with 11 bases spanning the gap. Germline V gene data show CDR1 as MNHNS and CDR2 as SASEGT. This entry comes from a study of tumor and adjacent non-tumor tissue in lung cancer. Overall study: Patients were aged roughly 30 to 76, fewer than twelve men and a handful of women, stage I to III.

A modified ARM-PCR protocol with three rounds of nested PCR amplified TCRbeta. Each CDR3 protein gets one entry after TCRdb re-called the multiplex PCR reads with MiXCR. This table has some 100,000 distinct CDR3 sequences, roughly 75% appearing once. Whole-study findings and limits: Tumor TCR diversity, when higher, was linked to shorter survival. Normal lung showed higher cumulative top 100 clone frequency than tumor.

This receptor was obtained from a woman aged 60-70 years with non-small cell lung cancer. This chain connects TRBV6-1 to TRBJ2-3, with D unresolved. The source material was lung tumor tissue. Here the CDR3 DNA reads TGTGCCAGCAGTGGATCCTACACTACAGATACGCAGTATTTT. Translated, it gives CASSGSYTTDTQYF.